Described below is a single TCR beta chain sequence and its context. Its antigen is unidentified. The sample belongs to a study of response to subunit inactivated influenza vaccine. Findings and caveats of the study: Authors suggested each seasonal flu vaccination may recruit only limited numbers of new T cells.

V shed 0 bases and J 3 bases; nucleotides not matched to a gene: 4. In germline, CDR1 is MNHEY, CDR2 SVGAGI. This CDR3 region has 15 residues. One entry per CDR3 protein, called by TCRdb with MiXCR from the RT-PCR reads. The data show under 200,000 distinct CDR3 sequences, about a tenth seen once. V and J are TRBV6-5 and TRBJ2-7; TRBD1 matches at 8 bases. Sequencing was performed on non-naive T cells sorted from PBMCs, taken roughly 45 days after vaccination. The receptor was derived from a man aged 50 or older who received an inactivated influenza vaccine. CDR3 in amino acids: CASSYSGTGDYEQYF. CDR3 DNA sequence: TGTGCCAGCAGTTACTCCGGGACAGGCGACTACGAGCAGTACTTC.